The 15 T cell receptor beta chains below all came from one sample that was sequenced in a study of beta chain features in type 1 diabetes. The entirety of the isolated RNA underwent reverse transcription, so expressed TCRB transcripts were sequenced. This table comes from immunoSEQ multiplex PCR, and its TCRdb copy is limited to in-frame clones, with some not included. The sample carries under 900,000 clones, roughly 15% recorded once. The material sequenced was naive CD4+ T cells from blood. The source of these receptors is a woman between 18 and 29 years old in good health.

The chain is built from TRBV7-2 and TRBJ1-3; no definite D call. With 6 bases removed from V and 6 bases from J, the gap between germline ends came to 15 bases. Germline V gives CDR1 SGHTA, CDR2 FQGNSA. CDR3 length: 14 amino acids. The CDR3 DNA reads as TGTGCCAGCAGTCAGAGACCAGTCGCAAACACCATATATTTT. Translating gives CASSQRPVANTIYF. Looking up the rest from reference TRBV7-2 and TRBJ1-3 gives the full variable domain: GAGVSQSPSNKVTEKGKDVELRCDPISGHTALYWYRQSLGQGLEFLIYFQGNSAPDKSGLPSDRFSAERTGGSVSTLTIQRTQQEDSAVYLCASSQRPVANTIYFGEGSWLTVV.

The chain employs TRBV29-1 and TRBJ1-4, with 7 bases aligning to TRBD1. The CDR3 is 14 amino acids. V was pared by 6 bases and J by 5 bases, with 9 bases of the junction left unmatched. Germline V lookup: CDR1 SQVTM, CDR2 ANQGSEA. Written as DNA, the CDR3 is TGCAGCGTGCAAGAGGGGGCAGGCAATGAAAAACTGTTTTTT. Amino acid sequence: CSVQEGAGNEKLFF. Variable domain in full (rest from reference TRBV29-1 and TRBJ1-4): SAVISQKPSRDICQRGTSLTIQCQVDSQVTMMFWYRQQPGQSLTLIATANQGSEATYESGFVIDKFPISRPNLTFSTLTVSNMSPEDSSIYLCSVQEGAGNEKLFFGSGTQLSVL.

V and J are TRBV7-3 and TRBJ2-7; 9 bases line up with TRBD2. Germline V gives CDR1 SGHTA, CDR2 FQGTGA. V shed 5 bases, J shed 7 bases, and the junction held 6 bases outside the gene matches. The CDR3 is 13 amino acids. In nucleotides, the CDR3 is TGTGCCAGCAGCAAGCGGGAGGCGGGAGAGCAGTACTTC. It translates to CASSKREAGEQYF.

The J gene is TRBJ2-7, the V gene TRBV6-1; TRBD1 agrees at 7 bases. The CDR3 is 13 amino acids. Unmatched junction bases numbered 4, after V lost 5 bases and J lost 3 bases. Per germline, CDR1 MNHNS and CDR2 SASEGT. The CDR3 reads CASSSRDSYEQYF. CDR3 nucleotide sequence: TGTGCCAGCAGTAGCCGGGACAGCTACGAGCAGTACTTC.

This clone turned up a few times. The CDR3 DNA is TGTGCCAGCAGTGCCAGAACTGGGGGCTACACCTTC. Amino acids: CASSARTGGYTF. The chain couples TRBV6-1 to TRBJ1-2, with D uncertain. CDR1 is MNHNS, CDR2 SASEGT, per germline. Trimming removed 4 bases from V and 8 bases from J, with 11 bases in between. This CDR3 is built from 12 residues.

This clone occurred a few times. The chain couples TRBV28 to TRBJ2-7; 8 bases line up with TRBD1. Trimming took 3 bases from V and 3 from J; bases not matched to a gene: 4. Germline-derived CDR1 and CDR2 are MDHEN and SYDVKM. The CDR3 is 14 residues long. The CDR3 loop is CASSFGDRIYEQYF. CDR3 nucleotide sequence: TGTGCCAGCAGTTTTGGGGACAGGATCTACGAGCAGTACTTC.

Comment on this clone: Other DNA sequences of this sample code for an identical CDR3. The V gene is TRBV25-1, the J gene TRBJ2-7; D is undetermined. Trimming took off 6 bases at V and 3 bases at J, with 6 bases between the two ends. In germline, CDR1 is MGHDK, CDR2 SYGVNS. The CDR3 runs 11 residues. The CDR3 bases are TGTGCCAGCAGCGAGTACTACGAGCAGTACTTC. Amino acid sequence: CASSEYYEQYF.

The chain employs TRBV11-2 and TRBJ2-2, with unresolved D. The CDR3 spans 17 residues. The V gene lost 2 bases and the J gene lost 0 bases, with 13 bases spanning the gap. Germline CDR1 is SGHAT and CDR2 is FQNNGV. The CDR3 reads CASSLLQKFANTGELFF. CDR3 in DNA: TGTGCCAGCAGCTTATTACAAAAGTTCGCGAACACCGGGGAGCTGTTTTTT.

Only a few counts were recorded for this clone. V gene TRBV5-1 combines with J gene TRBJ1-1; no definite D call. Looked up from germline, CDR1 is SGHRS and CDR2 is YFSETQ. The CDR3 totals 16 residues. Trimming shortened V by 2 bases and J by 0 bases, and 14 bases separated the two germline ends. The CDR3 is CASSLGLRGMNTEAFF. The DNA for the CDR3 is TGCGCCAGCAGCTTAGGCCTCCGTGGTATGAACACTGAAGCTTTCTTT.

V gene TRBV9 combines with J gene TRBJ1-6, with D possibly TRBD1 on 6 matching bases. The germline V and J ends were trimmed by 4 bases and 8 bases, with 16 bases remaining between them. This CDR3 region has 15 residues. CDR1 is SGDLS and CDR2 is YYNGEE in the germline V gene. CDR3 region: CASSSSGHEDSPLHF. CDR3 DNA sequence: TGTGCCAGCAGCTCTTCGGGACATGAGGATTCACCCCTCCACTTT.

This sequence joins TRBV18 and TRBJ2-1; D may correspond to TRBD1 or TRBD2 (5 bases each). Germline V gene lookup returns CDR1 KGHSH and CDR2 LQKENI. The CDR3 contains 17 residues. Trimming pared 3 bases from V and 0 bases from J, leaving 15 bases between. The CDR3 protein is CASSPSGTPSSYNEQFF. The CDR3 coding sequence is TGTGCCAGCTCACCTTCCGGGACCCCTAGCTCCTACAATGAGCAGTTCTTC.

V and J are TRBV2 and TRBJ2-6; 9 bases are shared with TRBD1. Unmatched junction bases numbered 3, after V lost 4 bases and J lost 2 bases. Germline CDR1 reads SNHLY; CDR2 reads FYNNEI. CDR3 size: 16 residues. CDR3 bases: TGTGCCAGCAGTGTAACAGGGGGCGCTGGGGCCAACGTCCTGACTTTC. This codes for CASSVTGGAGANVLTF.

The rearrangement uses TRBV5-1 and TRBJ2-1; TRBD1 might be the D (5 bases). Germline-derived CDR1 and CDR2 are SGHRS and YFSETQ. V dropped 1 base and J dropped 2 bases, with 10 bases sitting between them. This CDR3 spans 15 amino acids. The CDR3 reads CASSLTGVAYNEQFF. In nucleotides, the CDR3 is TGCGCCAGCAGCTTGACAGGAGTGGCCTACAATGAGCAGTTCTTC.

The chain couples TRBV5-6 to TRBJ2-3, with D possibly TRBD1 on 6 matching bases. With 6 bases removed from V and 2 bases from J, the gap between germline ends came to 22 bases. The V gene's germline CDR1 is SGHDT and CDR2 YYEEEE. The CDR3 spans 17 residues. The CDR3 spells CASTLKGTGFATDTQYF. Here the CDR3 DNA reads TGTGCCAGCACCCTGAAGGGAACAGGGTTTGCCACAGATACGCAGTATTTT.

This chain uses TRBV27 with TRBJ2-7, with TRBD2 matching 7 bases. V lost 2 bases and J lost 8; bases outside the gene matches: 6. CDR3 length: 13 amino acids. CDR1 is MNHEY and CDR2 is SMNVEV in the germline V gene (reference sequence). The DNA of the CDR3 is TGTGCCAGCAGTTTAGGTCGGCGGGAGAAGCAGTACTTC. It translates to CASSLGRREKQYF.